These T cell receptor beta chains were read from a single sample in a study of blood T cell repertoires in COVID-19. Sequencing used immunoSEQ multiplex PCR; TCRdb keeps in-frame clones, though not all of them. The table shows just under 150,000 clones, with 87% occurring only once. Sequencing was performed on peripheral blood. Receptor source: a woman aged 45-65 years with active or convalescent COVID-19. Each CDR3 is given with its conserved first and last residue. The order of the fields is CDR3 DNA, CDR3 protein, J gene, V gene, clone size, D gene. D genes are given only for firm matches. Some rows mark clone size as missing; the rest say once, few, many or name a class of expanded clone.

TGCGCCAGCAAGGCGACAGGGTTTGATCAGCCCCAGCATTTT CASKATGFDQPQHF TRBJ1-5 TRBV10-2 NA TRBD1
TGCGCCAGCAGCTTATATGGTCCTAGCGGGACTAGCACAGATACGCAGTATTTT CASSLYGPSGTSTDTQYF TRBJ2-3 TRBV5-1 NA TRBD2
TGTGCCAGCAGTTCGGGACTAGCGGGAGGGGAAGGGAGTAGCTCCTACAATGAGCAGTTCTTC CASSSGLAGGEGSSSYNEQFF TRBJ2-1 TRBV6-2/TRBV6-3 NA TRBD2
TGTGCCAGCAGGTATGGACTAGCGGCTTACAATGAGCAGTTCTTC CASRYGLAAYNEQFF TRBJ2-1 TRBV6-1 NA TRBD2
TGTGCCAGCAGTTATAGCGGGAACCCCCCCTACAATGAGCAGTTCTTC CASSYSGNPPYNEQFF TRBJ2-1 TRBV27 NA TRBD2
TGTGCCAGCAGCGCGACGGGACTATCGGCCGATACGCAGTATTTT CASSATGLSADTQYF TRBJ2-3 TRBV7-2 NA TRBD2
TGTGCCAGCAGTCTCGACAGGTACTATGGCTACACCTTC CASSLDRYYGYTF TRBJ1-2 TRBV5-6 NA NA
TGTGCCAGCAGTTTTCTGCTTGCGGGGCGGAACACTGAAGCTTTCTTT CASSFLLAGRNTEAFF TRBJ1-1 TRBV27 NA NA
TGTGCCAGCTCACCAGATCAGGGGGCCGGCGGCTACACCTTC CASSPDQGAGGYTF TRBJ1-2 TRBV18 NA TRBD1
TGCGCCAGCAGCGTATCCGGGACTAGCGCTTTTGGGGCCAACGTCCTGACTTTC CASSVSGTSAFGANVLTF TRBJ2-6 TRBV5-1 NA TRBD2
TGTGCCAGCAGCGCTAGCGGGAGCCCCTACAATGAGCAGTTCTTC CASSASGSPYNEQFF TRBJ2-1 TRBV9 NA TRBD2
TGTGCCAGCAGTTACGACTCGAACACCGGGGAGCTGTTTTTT CASSYDSNTGELFF TRBJ2-2 TRBV6-2/TRBV6-3 NA NA
TGCGCCAGCAGCAAGGACCCTAGCGGGAGAGGGACAGATACGCAGTATTTT CASSKDPSGRGTDTQYF TRBJ2-3 TRBV4-3 NA TRBD2
TGTGCCAGCAGTCTAAATATAGGACAGGGAAGTAGAGGCTACACCTTC CASSLNIGQGSRGYTF TRBJ1-2 TRBV27 NA TRBD1
TGTGCCAGCAGCCTTTCAGGGCACACTGAAGCTTTCTTT CASSLSGHTEAFF TRBJ1-1 TRBV7-2 NA NA
TGTGCCTGGAGTGGGACAGGGAGGGGGGAGACCCAGTACTTC CAWSGTGRGETQYF TRBJ2-5 TRBV30 NA NA
TGTGCCAGTAGTATAGAGGCCAGGGGGCCGGGAAACACCATATATTTT CASSIEARGPGNTIYF TRBJ1-3 TRBV19 NA TRBD1
TGTGCCTGGAGTTACTCGGGAAGAAACACCATATATTTT CAWSYSGRNTIYF TRBJ1-3 TRBV30 few NA
TGCGCCAGCAGCCCGGCGGCTAGCGGGCCCCTCTCCACTCGCACAGATACGCAGTATTTT CASSPAASGPLSTRTDTQYF TRBJ2-3 TRBV5-1 NA TRBD2
TGCAGCGCCATGGGGGGGACTTTCATGAACACTGAAGCTTTCTTT CSAMGGTFMNTEAFF TRBJ1-1 TRBV29-1 NA NA
TGTGCCAGCTCACCAAGCAGGGGAACTGAAGCTTTCTTT CASSPSRGTEAFF TRBJ1-1 TRBV18 NA NA
TGTGCCAGTAGTATTCAACTAGCGTACTCCTACAATGAGCAGTTCTTC CASSIQLAYSYNEQFF TRBJ2-1 TRBV19 NA TRBD2
TGTGCCACCAGCAGAGCCCTGGGGGGAGACAGTGACCACTCTGGAAACACCATATATTTT CATSRALGGDSDHSGNTIYF TRBJ1-3 TRBV15 NA NA
TGCGCCAGCAGCCAAATACACGGGAATCAGCCCCAGCATTTT CASSQIHGNQPQHF TRBJ1-5 TRBV4-1 NA NA
TGTGCCAGCAGCCTAAGAGCCGGGACAGGAGACACTGAAGCTTTCTTT CASSLRAGTGDTEAFF TRBJ1-1 TRBV28 NA TRBD1
TGCGCCAGCAGCTTGGCAGGGGGGTATGGCTACACCTTC CASSLAGGYGYTF TRBJ1-2 TRBV5-1 NA TRBD1
TGCGCCAGCAGCTCGCGGACAGGGGGTAGCGGGGAGCTGTTTTTT CASSSRTGGSGELFF TRBJ2-2 TRBV5-1 NA TRBD1
TGTGCCAGCAGCTTGAGTGCAGGGTGGGAAAACATTCAGTACTTC CASSLSAGWENIQYF TRBJ2-4 TRBV5-4 NA NA
TGCAGCGTATGGACAGAAAGTTACGAGCAGTACTTC CSVWTESYEQYF TRBJ2-7 TRBV29-1 NA NA
TGTGCCAGCCGCCTGAACGGACAGGGCCCAGATACGCAGTATTTT CASRLNGQGPDTQYF TRBJ2-3 TRBV27 NA TRBD1
TGTGCCAGCGGTAAGCGGGGGTACTCCTACGAGCAGTACTTC CASGKRGYSYEQYF TRBJ2-7 TRBV6-5 NA TRBD2
TGTGCCACCAGTCTACAGGGTGGGAGTACTGAAGCTTTCTTT CATSLQGGSTEAFF TRBJ1-1 TRBV15 NA NA
TGTGCCAGCAGCTTGGTCCAGGGGGTTTATAATTCACCCCTCCACTTT CASSLVQGVYNSPLHF TRBJ1-6 TRBV7-9 NA TRBD1
TGTGCCAGCAGTCGGGGACAGGGTGGTCAGGGTGAGCAGTTCTTC CASSRGQGGQGEQFF TRBJ2-1 TRBV6-5 NA TRBD1
TGTGCCAGCAGCCCACATCGGACAGGGGAAACGCAGTATTTT CASSPHRTGETQYF TRBJ2-3 TRBV7-2 once TRBD1
TGTGCCAGCAGTTTACAGGGACAGGGCCTCGGGGAGCAGTACTTC CASSLQGQGLGEQYF TRBJ2-7 TRBV27 NA TRBD1
TGTGCCAGTAGTATTTTCTCTGGGGACAGGGAAAACTATGGCTACACCTTC CASSIFSGDRENYGYTF TRBJ1-2 TRBV19 NA TRBD1
TGTGCCAGCAGTTTGACAGAGAATCAGCCCCAGCATTTT CASSLTENQPQHF TRBJ1-5 TRBV12-3/TRBV12-4 NA NA
TGTGCCAGCAGTGAAGCGCTTGGGGGGTATAGCAATCAGCCCCAGCATTTT CASSEALGGYSNQPQHF TRBJ1-5 TRBV2 NA NA
TGTGCCAGCAGCTCTCGGACAGGGGAAAAACTGTTTTTT CASSSRTGEKLFF TRBJ1-4 TRBV7-9 NA TRBD1
TGTGCCAGCAGGCCCGGGACAGGGATCTCGTACGAGCAGTACTTC CASRPGTGISYEQYF TRBJ2-7 TRBV5-4 NA TRBD1
TGTGCCAGCAGTCGGACAGGGGCCCTACTAGCCAAAAACATTCAGTACTTC CASSRTGALLAKNIQYF TRBJ2-4 TRBV6-2/TRBV6-3 few TRBD1
TGTGCCAGCAGCGCCCCGAGCTACAGGAACACTGAAGCTTTCTTT CASSAPSYRNTEAFF TRBJ1-1 TRBV7-2 NA NA
TGTGCCAGCAGCTTAGGGGGACACAGCACAGATACGCAGTATTTT CASSLGGHSTDTQYF TRBJ2-3 TRBV7-3 NA NA
TGCGCCAGCAGCTACCAATTGACAGGGGTTGCAGGCAATTCACCCCTCCACTTT CASSYQLTGVAGNSPLHF TRBJ1-6 TRBV5-1 NA TRBD1
TGTGCCAGCAGCTTAGCGCAGGGGCGATGGACTGAAGCTTTCTTT CASSLAQGRWTEAFF TRBJ1-1 TRBV7-2 NA NA
TGTGCCAGCAGCGTCGGAACAACAGGGGAGGATACGCAGTATTTT CASSVGTTGEDTQYF TRBJ2-3 TRBV9 NA TRBD1
TGTGCCAGCAGCTACTCCTCGACTAGCACAGATACGCAGTATTTT CASSYSSTSTDTQYF TRBJ2-3 TRBV7-2 once NA
TGTGCCAGCAGCTTGGCCGCAGTACAGACTGAAGCTTTCTTT CASSLAAVQTEAFF TRBJ1-1 TRBV5-6 NA NA
TGCGCCAGCAGCCTCACAGGGACAGTGGGTACTGAAGCTTTCTTT CASSLTGTVGTEAFF TRBJ1-1 TRBV4-1 NA TRBD1
TGTGCTAGCAGCCCCGAAAGGACAGGGTTCAGAATGAACACTGAAGCTTTCTTT CASSPERTGFRMNTEAFF TRBJ1-1 TRBV7-7 NA TRBD1
TGCAGCGTTGAAGAAGTACTAGCGGGACACTACGAGCAGTACTTC CSVEEVLAGHYEQYF TRBJ2-7 TRBV29-1 NA TRBD2
TGTGCCAGCAGCCCGGGCCGGGGTACTGAAGCTTTCTTT CASSPGRGTEAFF TRBJ1-1 TRBV9 NA NA
TGTGCCAGCAGCTTATCCGTGACAGGGGCGCAATTCGCCTCTGGGGCCAACGTCCTGACTTTC CASSLSVTGAQFASGANVLTF TRBJ2-6 TRBV7-6 NA TRBD1
TGTGCCAGCAGCTTAGGTCGTGGGCATGCTGAGCAGTTCTTC CASSLGRGHAEQFF TRBJ2-1 TRBV7-8 NA NA